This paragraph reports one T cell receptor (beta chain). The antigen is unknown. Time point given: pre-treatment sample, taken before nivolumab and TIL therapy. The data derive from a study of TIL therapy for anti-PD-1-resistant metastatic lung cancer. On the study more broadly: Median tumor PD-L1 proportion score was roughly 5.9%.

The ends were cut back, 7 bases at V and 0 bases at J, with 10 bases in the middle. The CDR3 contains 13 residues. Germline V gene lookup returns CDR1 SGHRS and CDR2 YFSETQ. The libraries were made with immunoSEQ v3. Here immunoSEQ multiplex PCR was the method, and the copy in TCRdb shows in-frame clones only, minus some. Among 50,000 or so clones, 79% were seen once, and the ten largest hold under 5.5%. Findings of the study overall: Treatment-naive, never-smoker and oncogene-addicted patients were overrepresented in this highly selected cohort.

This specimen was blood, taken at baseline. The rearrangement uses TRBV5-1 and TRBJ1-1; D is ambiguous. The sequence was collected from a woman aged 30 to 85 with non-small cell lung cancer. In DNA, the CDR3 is TGCGCCAGCGGGTCCTCATTGAACACTGAAGCTTTCTTT. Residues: CASGSSLNTEAFF.